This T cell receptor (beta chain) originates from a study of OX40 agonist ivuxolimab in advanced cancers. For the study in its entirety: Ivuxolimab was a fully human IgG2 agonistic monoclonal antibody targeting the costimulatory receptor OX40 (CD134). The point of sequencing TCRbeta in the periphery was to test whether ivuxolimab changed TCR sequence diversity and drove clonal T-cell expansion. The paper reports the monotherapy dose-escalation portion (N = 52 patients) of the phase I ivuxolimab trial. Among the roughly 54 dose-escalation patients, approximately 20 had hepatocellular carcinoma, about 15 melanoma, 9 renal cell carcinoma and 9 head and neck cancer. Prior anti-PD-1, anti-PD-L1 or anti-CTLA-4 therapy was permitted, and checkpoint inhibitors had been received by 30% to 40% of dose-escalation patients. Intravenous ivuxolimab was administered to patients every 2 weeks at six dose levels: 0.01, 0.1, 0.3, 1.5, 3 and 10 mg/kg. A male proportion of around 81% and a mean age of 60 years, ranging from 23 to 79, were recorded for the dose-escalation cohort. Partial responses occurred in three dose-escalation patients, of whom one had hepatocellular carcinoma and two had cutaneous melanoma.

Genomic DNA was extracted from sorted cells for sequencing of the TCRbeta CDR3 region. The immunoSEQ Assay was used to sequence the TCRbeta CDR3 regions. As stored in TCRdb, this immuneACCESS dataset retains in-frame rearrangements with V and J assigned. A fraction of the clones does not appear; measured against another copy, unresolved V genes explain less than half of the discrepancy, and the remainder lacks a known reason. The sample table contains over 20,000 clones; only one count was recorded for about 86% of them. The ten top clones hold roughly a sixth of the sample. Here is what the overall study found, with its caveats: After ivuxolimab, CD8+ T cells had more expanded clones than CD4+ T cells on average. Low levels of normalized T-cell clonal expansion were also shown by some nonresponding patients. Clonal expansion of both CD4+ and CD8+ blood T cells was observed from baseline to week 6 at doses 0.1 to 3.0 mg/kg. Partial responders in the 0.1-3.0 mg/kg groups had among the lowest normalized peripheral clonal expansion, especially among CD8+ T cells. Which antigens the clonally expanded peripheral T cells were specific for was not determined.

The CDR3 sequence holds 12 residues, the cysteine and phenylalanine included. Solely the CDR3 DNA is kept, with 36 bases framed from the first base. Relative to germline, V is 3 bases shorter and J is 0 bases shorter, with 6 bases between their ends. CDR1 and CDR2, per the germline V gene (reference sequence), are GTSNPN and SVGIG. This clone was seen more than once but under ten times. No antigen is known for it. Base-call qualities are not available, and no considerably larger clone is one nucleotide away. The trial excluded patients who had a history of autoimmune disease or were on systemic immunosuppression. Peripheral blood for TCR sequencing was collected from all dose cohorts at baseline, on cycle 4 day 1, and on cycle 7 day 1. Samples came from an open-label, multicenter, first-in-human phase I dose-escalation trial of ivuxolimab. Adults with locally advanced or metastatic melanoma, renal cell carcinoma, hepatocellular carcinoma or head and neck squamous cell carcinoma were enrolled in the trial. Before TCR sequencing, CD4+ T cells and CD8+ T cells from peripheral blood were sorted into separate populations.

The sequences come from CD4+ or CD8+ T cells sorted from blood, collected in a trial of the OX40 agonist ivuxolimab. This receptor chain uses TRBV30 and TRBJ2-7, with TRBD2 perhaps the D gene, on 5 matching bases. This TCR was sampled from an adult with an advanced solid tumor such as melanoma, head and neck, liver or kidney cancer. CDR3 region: CAWRGSSYEQYF. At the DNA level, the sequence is TGTGCCTGGAGAGGGAGCTCCTACGAGCAGTACTTC.